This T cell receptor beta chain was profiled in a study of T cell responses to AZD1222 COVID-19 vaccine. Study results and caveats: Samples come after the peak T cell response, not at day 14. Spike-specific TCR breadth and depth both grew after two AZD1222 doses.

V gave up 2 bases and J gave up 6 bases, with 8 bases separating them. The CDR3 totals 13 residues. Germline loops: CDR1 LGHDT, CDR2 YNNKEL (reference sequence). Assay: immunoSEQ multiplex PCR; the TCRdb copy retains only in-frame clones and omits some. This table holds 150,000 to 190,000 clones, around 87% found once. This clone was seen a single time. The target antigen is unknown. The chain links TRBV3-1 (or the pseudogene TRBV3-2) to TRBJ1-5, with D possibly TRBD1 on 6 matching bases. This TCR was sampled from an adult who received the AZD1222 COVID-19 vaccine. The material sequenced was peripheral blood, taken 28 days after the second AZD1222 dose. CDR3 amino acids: CASSQSGAQPQHF. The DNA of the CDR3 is TGTGCCAGCAGCCAATCGGGGGCTCAGCCCCAGCATTTT.